One and the same sample provided the 25 T cell receptor beta chains below, sequenced in a study of blood T cell repertoires in COVID-19. The table came from immunoSEQ multiplex PCR; TCRdb's copy has only in-frame clones and leaves some out. The profile shows 180,000 or so clones, 85% to 90% of them singletons. Sequenced material: peripheral blood. The receptor source for this set is a woman between 25 and 40 years old with active or convalescent COVID-19.

V and J are TRBV5-5 and TRBJ2-3; TRBD1 matches at 10 bases. Germline loops: CDR1 SGHKS, CDR2 YYEKEE (reference sequence). V gave up 7 bases and J gave up 5 bases; unmatched junction bases: 7. The CDR3 covers 14 residues. The CDR3 is CASGRQGAGDTQYF. The CDR3 DNA sequence: TGTGCCAGCGGAAGACAGGGGGCTGGAGATACGCAGTATTTT.

The chain recombines TRBV9 with TRBJ2-3; 8 bases align to TRBD2. The CDR3 is 14 amino acids. After removal of 7 bases from V and 3 bases from J, the junction contained 7 bases not matched to a gene. Germline-derived CDR1 and CDR2 are SGDLS and YYNGEE. The CDR3 reads CASGSGGGTDTQYF. The CDR3, as DNA: TGTGCCAGCGGAAGCGGGGGAGGGACAGATACGCAGTATTTT. Full variable domain (remainder filled in from reference TRBV9 and TRBJ2-3): DSGVTQTPKHLITATGQRVTLRCSPRSGDLSVYWYQQSLDQGLQFLIQYYNGEERAKGNILERFSAQQFPDLHSELNLSSLELGDSALYFCASGSGGGTDTQYFGPGTRLTVL.

This chain links TRBV1 with TRBJ2-7; no check of the table's D call, TRBD2, against the DNA was made. TRBV1 is assigned pseudogene status. This CDR3 comprises 16 residues. The CDR3 DNA sequence: TGCACCAGCAGCCAAGGAAAGCGGGAAGTGAGGTTCGAGCAGTACTTC. This encodes CTSSQGKREVRFEQYF.

This sequence joins TRBV6-4 and TRBJ2-6; D may be TRBD1 (6 bases). Trimming left V 7 bases short and J 3 bases short, with 22 bases between. The CDR3 sequence is 18 residues long. Germline CDR1 and CDR2: MRHNA and SNTAGT. The CDR3 sequence: CASNFRGEGWHGANVLTF. The CDR3 DNA is TGTGCCAGCAATTTCAGGGGCGAAGGGTGGCATGGGGCCAACGTCCTGACTTTC.

The genes are TRBV19 and TRBJ1-4, with TRBD1 matching 8 bases. V was pared by 6 bases and J by 5 bases, with 8 bases of the junction left unmatched. The CDR3 spans 15 residues. Per the germline V gene, CDR1 is LNHDA and CDR2 is SQIVND (reference sequence). CDR3 sequence reads: CASRSRGQVNEKLFF. As DNA, the CDR3 is TGTGCCAGTAGGTCGCGGGGACAGGTGAATGAAAAACTGTTTTTT. Drawing the rest from reference TRBV19 and TRBJ1-4, the complete variable domain is DGGITQSPKYLFRKEGQNVTLSCEQNLNHDAMYWYRQDPGQGLRLIYYSQIVNDFQKGDIAEGYSVSREKKESFPLTVTSAQKNPTAFYLCASRSRGQVNEKLFFGSGTQLSVL.

This clone was counted a single time. This chain joins TRBV10-3 and TRBJ1-5; 7 bases map to TRBD1. CDR3 size: 14 residues. Looked up from germline, CDR1 is ENHRY and CDR2 is SYGVKD. Losses at the gene ends were 9 bases for V and 2 bases for J; bases not matched to a gene: 7. In nucleotides, the CDR3 is TGTGCCATACGATCCGGGACAGGCAATCAGCCCCAGCATTTT. Residues: CAIRSGTGNQPQHF.

V and J are TRBV15 and TRBJ1-3; D is undetermined. CDR1 LNHNV and CDR2 YYDKDF come from the germline V gene (reference sequence). The germline V and J ends were trimmed by 5 bases and 0 bases, with 14 bases remaining between them. The CDR3 loop spans 16 amino acids. Here the CDR3 reads CATSLLGKSSGNTIYF. The DNA for the CDR3 is TGTGCCACCAGCCTCTTGGGCAAGAGCTCTGGAAACACCATATATTTT.

The chain joins TRBV29-1 to TRBJ1-1; D call uncertain. The V and J ends lost 8 bases and 2 bases respectively, with 12 bases between them. There are 12 residues in the CDR3. The germline gives CDR1 SQVTM, CDR2 ANQGSEA. Written as DNA, the CDR3 is TGCAGCCCCTCCCCGTCTAACACTGAAGCTTTCTTT. This sequence encodes CSPSPSNTEAFF.

The rearrangement uses TRBV27 and TRBJ1-6; D is ambiguous. V lost 0 bases to trimming and J lost 0 bases, with 6 bases between them. The CDR3 has 16 residues. Germline values: CDR1 MNHEY, CDR2 SMNVEV (reference sequence). CDR3 sequence reads: CASSLSGVSYNSPLHF. In DNA, the CDR3 is TGTGCCAGCAGTTTATCCGGGGTCTCCTATAATTCACCCCTCCACTTT.

This sequence joins TRBV15 and TRBJ1-6, with a possible D match to TRBD1 (6 bases). V was clipped by 6 bases and J by 7 bases, with 10 bases between them. Germline assignment: CDR1 LNHNV and CDR2 YYDKDF (reference sequence). This CDR3 is built from 13 residues. The CDR3 loop reads CATRGGRNSPLHF. The DNA for the CDR3 is TGTGCCACCAGAGGGGGTAGGAATTCACCCCTCCACTTT.

The J gene is TRBJ1-5, the V gene TRBV15; 9 bases are shared with TRBD1. The V gene end was trimmed by 3 bases and the J gene end by 2 bases; junction bases not matched to a gene: 2. The CDR3 length is 15 residues. Looked up from germline, CDR1 is LNHNV and CDR2 is YYDKDF (reference sequence). The CDR3 here is CATSRGQGGNQPQHF. CDR3 in DNA: TGTGCCACCAGCAGGGGACAGGGAGGCAATCAGCCCCAGCATTTT. Drawing the rest from reference TRBV15 and TRBJ1-5, the complete variable domain is DAMVIQNPRYQVTQFGKPVTLSCSQTLNHNVMYWYQQKSSQAPKLLFHYYDKDFNNEADTPDNFQSRRPNTSFCFLDIRSPGLGDTAMYLCATSRGQGGNQPQHFGDGTRLSIL.

The chain links TRBV19 to TRBJ1-1; D is possibly TRBD1 (6 bases). V was pared by 4 bases and J by 0 bases, with 15 bases between. This CDR3 is built from 16 residues. Germline loops: CDR1 LNHDA, CDR2 SQIVND (reference sequence). The CDR3, as DNA: TGTGCCAGTAGTACCCTTCGACAGGTCTTGAACACTGAAGCTTTCTTT. Translated: CASSTLRQVLNTEAFF.

The chain combines TRBV9 with TRBJ1-1; TRBD1 might be the D (6 bases). Germline V gives CDR1 SGDLS, CDR2 YYNGEE. The CDR3 contains 13 residues. Trimming took off 4 bases at V and 4 bases at J, with 11 bases between the two ends. The CDR3 here is CASSPTGFTEAFF. The DNA for the CDR3 is TGTGCCAGCAGCCCCACAGGGTTCACTGAAGCTTTCTTT.

The chain is built from TRBV28 and TRBJ1-2, with a tentative D call TRBD1 (5 bases). V was clipped by 4 bases and J by 8 bases, with 8 bases between them. The CDR3 runs 11 residues. Looked up from germline, CDR1 is MDHEN and CDR2 is SYDVKM. The CDR3: CASSWGEGYTF. The DNA for the CDR3 is TGTGCCAGCAGTTGGGGGGAAGGCTACACCTTC.

This clone was seen a handful of times. The chain carries TRBV28 and TRBJ2-7; 9 nucleotides align to TRBD2. The CDR3 covers 16 residues. Unmatched junction bases numbered 10, after V lost 5 bases and J lost 2 bases. The germline gives CDR1 MDHEN, CDR2 SYDVKM. The CDR3 protein is CASSASPAGGPYEQYF. The CDR3 DNA is TGTGCCAGCAGTGCATCCCCTGCGGGAGGGCCCTACGAGCAGTACTTC.

The V and J genes are TRBV27 and TRBJ2-1, with 7 bases fitting TRBD2. The V gene end was trimmed by 5 bases and the J gene end by 3 bases; junction bases not matched to a gene: 13. There are 17 residues in the CDR3. CDR1 and CDR2 from the germline V gene are MNHEY and SMNVEV (reference sequence). In DNA form, the CDR3 reads TGTGCCAGCAGTGTCGACTTCACTAGCGCTAACTACAATGAGCAGTTCTTC. Protein product: CASSVDFTSANYNEQFF.

This rearrangement joins TRBV15 to TRBJ1-1; maybe TRBD1 (5 bases). Germline CDR1 reads LNHNV; CDR2 reads YYDKDF (reference sequence). Trimming cost V 5 bases and J 4 bases, with 11 bases left between them. The CDR3 is 13 amino acids. The CDR3 here is CATSSGPTTEAFF. The CDR3, as DNA: TGTGCCACCAGCTCAGGGCCTACCACTGAAGCTTTCTTT.

This clone was seen a handful of times. The chain recombines TRBV7-9 with TRBJ1-2; 11 nucleotides agree with TRBD1. The germline gives CDR1 SEHNR, CDR2 FQNEAQ (reference sequence). The CDR3 totals 16 residues. J lost 4 bases, V lost 5 bases, and 9 bases had no gene match. CDR3 coding DNA: TGTGCCAGCAGCCCTTTGGACAGGGGGCCATTCTATGGCTACACCTTC. Translated, it gives CASSPLDRGPFYGYTF.

The V call is TRBV6-5, the J call TRBJ2-3, with a possible D match to TRBD2 (5 bases). The V gene lost 6 bases and the J gene lost 1 base, with 8 bases spanning the gap. There are 13 residues in the CDR3. The germline V gene encodes CDR1 MNHEY and CDR2 SVGAGI. CDR3 loop: CASSDYRTDTQYF. CDR3 DNA sequence: TGTGCCAGCAGCGACTACCGCACAGATACGCAGTATTTT.

V gene TRBV10-3 combines with J gene TRBJ2-3; 10 bases agree with TRBD1. This CDR3 comprises 17 residues. The V gene's germline CDR1 is ENHRY and CDR2 SYGVKD. V gave up 2 bases and J gave up 2 bases; unmatched junction bases: 7. The CDR3 spells CAISETTGTGATDTQYF. CDR3 in DNA: TGTGCCATCAGTGAGACGACCGGGACAGGGGCCACAGATACGCAGTATTTT.

This clone was counted once. The V gene is TRBV20-1, the J gene TRBJ1-2; a possible D gene is TRBD1 (5 bases). CDR3 size: 13 residues. Germline-derived CDR1 and CDR2 are DFQATT and SNEGSKA (reference sequence). The ends were cut back, 6 bases at V and 2 bases at J, with 13 bases in the middle. This CDR3 reads CSASEGLNYGYTF. The CDR3 DNA reads TGCAGTGCCAGTGAGGGGCTCAACTATGGCTACACCTTC.

This rearrangement joins TRBV19 to TRBJ2-7; D not certain. V gave up 8 bases and J gave up 4 bases, with 15 bases separating them. The CDR3 contains 13 residues. Germline V gene lookup returns CDR1 LNHDA and CDR2 SQIVND (reference sequence). Written as DNA, the CDR3 is TGTGCCAGTTCCAGTATGTTCTTTTACGAGCAGTACTTC. Translated, it gives CASSSMFFYEQYF.

This clone was seen many times. The chain is built from TRBV2 and TRBJ1-3; the D is unclear. This CDR3 comprises 13 residues. Per germline, CDR1 SNHLY and CDR2 FYNNEI. V was trimmed by 0 bases and J by 8 bases, leaving 8 bases between them. The DNA of the CDR3 is TGTGCCAGCAGTGAAGCGATGGGAGACACCATATATTTT. It specifies CASSEAMGDTIYF.

V usage is TRBV7-2 and J usage is TRBJ2-1; D perhaps matches TRBD2 (5 bases). Trimming took off 1 base at V and 4 bases at J, with 14 bases between the two ends. Germline V lookup: CDR1 SGHTA, CDR2 FQGNSA. The CDR3 extends over 16 amino acids. CDR3 nucleotides: TGTGCCAGCAGCTTAGGCGGGCGTGGAAAGTACAATGAGCAGTTCTTC. Amino acids: CASSLGGRGKYNEQFF.

The chain employs TRBV7-9 and TRBJ2-5; TRBD2 matches at 9 bases. CDR3 length: 17 residues. V gave up 4 bases and J gave up 4 bases; unmatched junction bases: 13. Germline values: CDR1 SEHNR, CDR2 FQNEAQ (reference sequence). The CDR3 DNA sequence: TGTGCCAGCAGCTCGATCGCGCGGGGGGGAGTTGGAGAGACCCAGTACTTC. This translates into CASSSIARGGVGETQYF.